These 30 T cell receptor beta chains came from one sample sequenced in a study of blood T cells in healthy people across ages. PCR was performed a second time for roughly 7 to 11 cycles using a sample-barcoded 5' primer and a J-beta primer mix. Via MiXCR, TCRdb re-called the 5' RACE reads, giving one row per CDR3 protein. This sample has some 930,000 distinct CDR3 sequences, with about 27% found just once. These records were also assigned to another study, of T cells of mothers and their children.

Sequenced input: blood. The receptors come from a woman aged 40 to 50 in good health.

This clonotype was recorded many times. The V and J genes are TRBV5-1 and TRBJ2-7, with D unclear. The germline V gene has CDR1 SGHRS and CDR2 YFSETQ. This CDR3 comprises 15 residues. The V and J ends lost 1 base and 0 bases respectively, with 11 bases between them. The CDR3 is CASSLIYGHSYEQYF. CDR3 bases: TGCGCCAGCAGCTTGATTTACGGTCACTCCTACGAGCAGTACTTC.

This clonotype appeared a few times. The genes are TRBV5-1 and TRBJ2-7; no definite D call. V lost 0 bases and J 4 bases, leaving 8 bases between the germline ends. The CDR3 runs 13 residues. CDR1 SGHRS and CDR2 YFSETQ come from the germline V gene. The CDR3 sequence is CASSLDGVYEQYF. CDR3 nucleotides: TGCGCCAGCAGCTTGGATGGAGTATACGAGCAGTACTTC.

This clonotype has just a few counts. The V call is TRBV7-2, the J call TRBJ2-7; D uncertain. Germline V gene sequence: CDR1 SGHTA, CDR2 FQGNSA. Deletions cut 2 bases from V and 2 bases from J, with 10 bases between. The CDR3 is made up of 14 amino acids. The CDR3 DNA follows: TGTGCCAGCAGCTTATATACCCCAACCTACGAGCAGTACTTC. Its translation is CASSLYTPTYEQYF.

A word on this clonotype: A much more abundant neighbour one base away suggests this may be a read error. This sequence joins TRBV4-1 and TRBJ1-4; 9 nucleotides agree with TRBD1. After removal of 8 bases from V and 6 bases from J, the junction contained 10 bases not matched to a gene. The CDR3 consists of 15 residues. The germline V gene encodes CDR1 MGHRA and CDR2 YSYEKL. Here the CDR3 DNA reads TGCGCCAGCGGCCGAAACCGGGACAGGGATGAAAAACTGTTTTTT. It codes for CASGRNRDRDEKLFF.

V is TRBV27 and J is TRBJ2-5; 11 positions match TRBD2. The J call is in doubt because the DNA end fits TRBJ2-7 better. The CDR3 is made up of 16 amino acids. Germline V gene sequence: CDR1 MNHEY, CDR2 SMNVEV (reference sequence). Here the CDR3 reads CASSTSTSGKTYEQYF. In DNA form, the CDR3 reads TGTGCCAGCAGCACTTCGACTAGCGGGAAAACCTACGAGCAGTACTTC.

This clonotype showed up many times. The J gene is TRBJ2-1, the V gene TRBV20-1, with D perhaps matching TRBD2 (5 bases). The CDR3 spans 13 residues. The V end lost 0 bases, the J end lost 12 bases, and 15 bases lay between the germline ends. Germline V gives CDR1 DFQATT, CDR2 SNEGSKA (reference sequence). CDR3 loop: CSARDGPSSGQFF. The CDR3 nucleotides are TGCAGTGCTAGAGATGGGCCATCAAGCGGGCAGTTCTTC.

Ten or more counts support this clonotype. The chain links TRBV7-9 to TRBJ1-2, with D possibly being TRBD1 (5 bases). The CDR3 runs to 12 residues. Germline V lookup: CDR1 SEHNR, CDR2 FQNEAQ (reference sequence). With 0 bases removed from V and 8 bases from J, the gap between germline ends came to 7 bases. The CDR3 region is CASSLAGLGYTF. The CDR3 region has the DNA TGTGCCAGCAGCTTAGCGGGACTAGGCTACACCTTC.

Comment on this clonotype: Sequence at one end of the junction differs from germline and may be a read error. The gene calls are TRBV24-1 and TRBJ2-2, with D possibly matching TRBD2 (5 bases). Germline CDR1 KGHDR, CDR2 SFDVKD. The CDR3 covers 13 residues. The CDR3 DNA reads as TGTGCCACCAGTCAGGCAAGCACCGGGGAGCGGTTTTTT. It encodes CATSQASTGERFF.

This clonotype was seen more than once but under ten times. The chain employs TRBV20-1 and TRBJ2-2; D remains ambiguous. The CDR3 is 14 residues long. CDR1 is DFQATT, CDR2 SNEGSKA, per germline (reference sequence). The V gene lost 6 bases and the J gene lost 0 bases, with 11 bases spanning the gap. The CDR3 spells CSAASLTNTGELFF. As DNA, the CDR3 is TGCAGTGCCGCGTCTCTTACGAACACCGGGGAGCTGTTTTTT.

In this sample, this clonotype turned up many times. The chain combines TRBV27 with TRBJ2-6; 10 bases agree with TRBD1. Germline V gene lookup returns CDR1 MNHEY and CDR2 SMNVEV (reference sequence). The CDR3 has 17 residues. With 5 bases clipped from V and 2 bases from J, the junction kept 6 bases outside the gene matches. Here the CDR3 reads CASSAGTGAPGANVLTF. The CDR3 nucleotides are TGTGCCAGCAGTGCCGGGACAGGGGCCCCTGGGGCCAACGTCCTGACTTTC.

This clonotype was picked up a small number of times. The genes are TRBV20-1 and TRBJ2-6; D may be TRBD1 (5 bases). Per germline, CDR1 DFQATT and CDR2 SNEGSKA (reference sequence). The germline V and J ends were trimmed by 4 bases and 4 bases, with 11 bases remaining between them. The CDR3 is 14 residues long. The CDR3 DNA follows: TGCAGTGCTAAATCAGGGTGGGGGGCCAACGTCCTGACTTTC. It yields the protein CSAKSGWGANVLTF.

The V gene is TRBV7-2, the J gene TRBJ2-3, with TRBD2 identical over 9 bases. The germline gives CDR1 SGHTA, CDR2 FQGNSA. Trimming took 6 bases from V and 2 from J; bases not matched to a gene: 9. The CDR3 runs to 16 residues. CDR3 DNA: TGTGCCAGCAGTCTCCTAGCGGGGCTAAACACAGATACGCAGTATTTT. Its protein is CASSLLAGLNTDTQYF.

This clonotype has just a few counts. The CDR3 coding sequence is TGTGCCAGCAGTTCCTACAGGGGGCCTAATTCACCCCTCCACTTT. Protein: CASSSYRGPNSPLHF. The rearrangement links TRBV27 to TRBJ1-6; TRBD1 aligns across 9 bases. The germline V gene has CDR1 MNHEY and CDR2 SMNVEV (reference sequence). This CDR3 is 15 amino acids long. Trimming cost V 4 bases and J 6 bases; bases outside gene matches: 4.

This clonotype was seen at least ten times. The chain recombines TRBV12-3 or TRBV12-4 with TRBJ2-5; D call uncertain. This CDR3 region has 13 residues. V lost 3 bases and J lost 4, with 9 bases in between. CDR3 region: CASSLSPVETQYF. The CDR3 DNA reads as TGTGCCAGCAGTTTGTCGCCGGTAGAGACCCAGTACTTC.

CDR3 sequence (DNA): TGCGCCAGCAGCCCTTGGGGGGATGGCTACACCTTC. This encodes CASSPWGDGYTF. The V gene is TRBV5-1, the J gene TRBJ1-2; TRBD1 is a possible D gene (5 bases). Trimming shortened V by 4 bases and J by 6 bases, and 10 bases separated the two germline ends. Germline CDR1 and CDR2: SGHRS and YFSETQ. The CDR3 has 12 amino acids.

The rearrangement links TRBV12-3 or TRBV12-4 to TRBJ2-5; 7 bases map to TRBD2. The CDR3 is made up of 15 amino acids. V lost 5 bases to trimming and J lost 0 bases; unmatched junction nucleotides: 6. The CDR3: CASSRLAPYQETQYF. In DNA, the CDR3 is TGTGCCAGCAGTCGACTAGCTCCGTACCAAGAGACCCAGTACTTC.

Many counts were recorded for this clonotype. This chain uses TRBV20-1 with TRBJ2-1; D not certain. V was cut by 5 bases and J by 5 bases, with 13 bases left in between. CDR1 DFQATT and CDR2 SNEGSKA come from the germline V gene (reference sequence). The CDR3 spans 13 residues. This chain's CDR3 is CSAPIPAHNEQFF. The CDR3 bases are TGCAGTGCTCCCATCCCAGCCCACAATGAGCAGTTCTTC.

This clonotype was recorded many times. CDR3 coding DNA: TGCAGCGTTGAACGGGACAGTCCTGGCTACACCTTC. It yields the protein CSVERDSPGYTF. The chain carries TRBV29-1 and TRBJ1-2; the match to TRBD1 covers 7 bases. The CDR3 runs 12 residues. The V gene's germline CDR1 is SQVTM and CDR2 ANQGSEA. V shed 2 bases, J shed 7 bases, and the junction held 4 bases outside the gene matches.

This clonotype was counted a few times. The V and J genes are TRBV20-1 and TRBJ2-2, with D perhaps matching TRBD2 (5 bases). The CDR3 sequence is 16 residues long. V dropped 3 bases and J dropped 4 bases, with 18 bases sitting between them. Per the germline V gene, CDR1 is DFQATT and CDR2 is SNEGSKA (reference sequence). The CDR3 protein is CSASSPLKRGTGELFF. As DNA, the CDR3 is TGCAGTGCTAGTTCCCCGCTTAAACGGGGCACCGGGGAGCTGTTTTTT.

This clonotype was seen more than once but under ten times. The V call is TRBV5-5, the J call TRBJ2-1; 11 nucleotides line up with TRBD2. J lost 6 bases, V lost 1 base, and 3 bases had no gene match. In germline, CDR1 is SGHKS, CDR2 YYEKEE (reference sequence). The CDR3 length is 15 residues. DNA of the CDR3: TGTGCCAGCAGCTTGTTTCTAGCGGGGGGCAATGAGCAGTTCTTC. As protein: CASSLFLAGGNEQFF.

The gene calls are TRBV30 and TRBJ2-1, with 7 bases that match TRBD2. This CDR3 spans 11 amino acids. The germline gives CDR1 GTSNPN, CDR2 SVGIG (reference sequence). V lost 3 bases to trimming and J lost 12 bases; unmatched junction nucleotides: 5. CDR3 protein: CAWSSLASQFF. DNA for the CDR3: TGTGCCTGGAGCTCACTAGCGTCGCAGTTCTTC.

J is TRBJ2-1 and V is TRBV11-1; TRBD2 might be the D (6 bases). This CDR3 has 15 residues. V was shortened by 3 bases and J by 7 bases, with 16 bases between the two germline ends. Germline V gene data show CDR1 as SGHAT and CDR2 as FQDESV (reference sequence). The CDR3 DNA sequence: TGTGCCAGCAGCTTCTGGGGGGTTTGGGCGAATGAGCAGTTCTTC. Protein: CASSFWGVWANEQFF. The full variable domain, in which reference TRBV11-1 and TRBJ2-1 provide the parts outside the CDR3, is EAEVAQSPRYKITEKSQAVAFWCDPISGHATLYWYRQILGQGPELLVQFQDESVVDDSQLPKDRFSAERLKGVDSTLKIQPAELGDSAMYLCASSFWGVWANEQFFGPGTRLTVL.

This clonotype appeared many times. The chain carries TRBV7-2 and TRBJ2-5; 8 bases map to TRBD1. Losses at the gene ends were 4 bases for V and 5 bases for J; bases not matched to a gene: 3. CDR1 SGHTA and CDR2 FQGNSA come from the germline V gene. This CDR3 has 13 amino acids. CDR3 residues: CASSWTGWETQYF. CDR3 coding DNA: TGTGCCAGCAGCTGGACAGGGTGGGAGACCCAGTACTTC.

The CDR3 DNA is TGCGCCAGCAGCCCCGAGGGGGCTTTCAATTCACCCCTCCACTTT. Protein product: CASSPEGAFNSPLHF. The chain links TRBV5-1 to TRBJ1-6, with TRBD1 matching over 7 bases. This CDR3 is 15 amino acids long. V lost 4 bases and J lost 7; bases outside the gene matches: 8. The germline V gene encodes CDR1 SGHRS and CDR2 YFSETQ.

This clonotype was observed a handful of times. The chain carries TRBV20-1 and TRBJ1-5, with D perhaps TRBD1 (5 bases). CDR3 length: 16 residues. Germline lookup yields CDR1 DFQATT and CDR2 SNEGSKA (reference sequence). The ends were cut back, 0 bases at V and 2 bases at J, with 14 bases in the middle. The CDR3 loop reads CSARDISGGGNQPQHF. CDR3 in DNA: TGCAGTGCTAGAGATATCAGCGGAGGGGGCAATCAGCCCCAGCATTTT.

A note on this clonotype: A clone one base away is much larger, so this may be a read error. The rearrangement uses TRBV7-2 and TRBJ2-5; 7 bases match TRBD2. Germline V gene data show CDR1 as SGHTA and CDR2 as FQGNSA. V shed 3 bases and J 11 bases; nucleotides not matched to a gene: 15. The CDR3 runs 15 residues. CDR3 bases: TGTGCCAGCAGCTTGGGCGGGGGAAAATCACTTGAGCAGTACTTC. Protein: CASSLGGGKSLEQYF.

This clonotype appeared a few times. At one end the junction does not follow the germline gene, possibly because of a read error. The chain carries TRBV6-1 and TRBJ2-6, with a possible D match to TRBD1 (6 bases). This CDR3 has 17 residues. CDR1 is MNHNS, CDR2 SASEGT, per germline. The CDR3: CASSRDTARSGADVLTF. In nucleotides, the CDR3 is TGTGCCAGCAGTAGGGACACTGCTCGCTCTGGGGCCGACGTCCTGACTTTC.

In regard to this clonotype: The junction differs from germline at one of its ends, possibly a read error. The CDR3 spells CASSYSNRAGGPGSDGTNYERYF. CDR3 nucleotides: TGTGCCAGCAGTTACTCGAACCGGGCAGGGGGCCCTGGTAGCGATGGGACCAACTACGAGCGGTACTTC. J is TRBJ2-7 and V is TRBV6-2 or TRBV6-3; 8 nucleotides line up with TRBD1. This CDR3 spans 23 amino acids. Germline values: CDR1 MNHEY, CDR2 SVGEGT.

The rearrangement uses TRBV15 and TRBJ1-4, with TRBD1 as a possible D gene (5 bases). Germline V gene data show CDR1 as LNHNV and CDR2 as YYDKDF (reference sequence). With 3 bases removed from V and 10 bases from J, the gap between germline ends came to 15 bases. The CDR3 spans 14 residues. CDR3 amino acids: CATSSVQGYRKLFF. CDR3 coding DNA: TGTGCCACCAGCAGTGTGCAGGGTTATCGAAAACTGTTTTTT.

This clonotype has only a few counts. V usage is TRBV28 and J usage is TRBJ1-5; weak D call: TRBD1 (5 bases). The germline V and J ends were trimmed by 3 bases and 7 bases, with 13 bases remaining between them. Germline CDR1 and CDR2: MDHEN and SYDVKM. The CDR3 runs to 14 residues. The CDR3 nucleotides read TGTGCCAGCAGTTTCCTAGGGGCGCGACAGCCCCAGCATTTT. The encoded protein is CASSFLGARQPQHF.